This record concerns one TCR beta chain sequence. The data originate from a study of blood T cell repertoires in COVID-19. Study processing details: Estimation of nucleated cell counts relied on the amplification of reference gene primers. Sequencing used immunoSEQ multiplex PCR; TCRdb keeps in-frame clones, though not all of them. V, J and clone size derive from that table, while D and trimming were established from the DNA sequence. The table has 130,000 to 150,000 clones, roughly 76% seen once. Germline loops: CDR1 MNHNY, CDR2 SVGAGI (reference sequence). The CDR3 is 13 amino acids. The ends lost 6 bases at V and 1 base at J; junction bases unmatched: 1.

The source is an elderly man with acute or convalescent COVID-19. The sample taken for sequencing was peripheral blood. The rearrangement joins TRBV6-6 to TRBJ1-1, with 8 bases lining up with TRBD1. CDR3 coding DNA: TGTGCCAGCAGAGACAGGGGGAACACTGAAGCTTTCTTT. It codes for CASRDRGNTEAFF.